These 25 T cell receptor beta chains came from one sample sequenced in a study of cytomegalovirus exposure and HLA in healthy donors (dated by TCRdb to about 2017). Preparation of the library involved the immunoSEQ multiplex PCR assay. For the multiplex PCR, a mixture combining 60 forward primers for TCR Vbeta segments and 13 reverse primers for TCR Jbeta segments was used. Drawn from immuneACCESS, this table holds only the in-frame rearrangements with V and J called that TCRdb kept. Clones are partly lost; checked studies trace under half to an unresolved V gene and leave the rest unexplained. This sample has approximately 110,000 clones in its table, and more than 75% of those were observed once. The ten largest account for roughly 3.5% of the sample. What was sequenced was PBMCs. The receptors were gathered from a man in his forties or fifties in good health and CMV-seronegative.

This chain links TRBV10-3 with TRBJ2-7; 9 nucleotides line up with TRBD1. The CDR3 totals 13 residues. Germline assignment: CDR1 ENHRY and CDR2 SYGVKD. With 10 bases clipped from V and 0 bases from J, the junction kept 4 bases outside the gene matches. The CDR3 here is CATIQGASYEQYF. CDR3 in DNA: TGTGCCACGATACAGGGGGCCTCCTACGAGCAGTACTTC.

A few counts support this clone. CDR3 residues: CASSYSTGGVYEQYF. DNA of the CDR3: TGTGCCAGCAGTTACTCGACAGGGGGCGTCTACGAGCAGTACTTC. The chain couples TRBV6-5 to TRBJ2-7; TRBD1 matches at 10 bases. Germline CDR1 reads MNHEY; CDR2 reads SVGAGI. The V segment lost 0 bases and the J segment 3 bases; nucleotides outside the gene matches: 2. The CDR3 totals 15 residues.

CDR3 nucleotide sequence: TGTGCCACCCGGACAGGAGACACCATATATTTT. It yields the protein CATRTGDTIYF. This sequence joins TRBV7-8 and TRBJ1-3; 7 bases match TRBD1. The V gene end was trimmed by 10 bases and the J gene end by 8 bases; junction bases not matched to a gene: 5. Germline CDR1 reads SGHVS; CDR2 reads FQNEAQ. CDR3 size: 11 residues.

This clone was counted once. The genes are TRBV19 and TRBJ2-2, with D possibly matching TRBD1 (5 bases). The CDR3 covers 13 residues. The germline V and J ends were trimmed by 4 bases and 7 bases, with 10 bases remaining between them. Germline V CDR1 and CDR2: LNHDA, SQIVND (reference sequence). The CDR3: CASSRGKIGELFF. CDR3 bases: TGTGCCAGTAGTAGGGGCAAGATCGGGGAGCTGTTTTTT.

The chain employs TRBV5-6 and TRBJ2-3; a weak D match, TRBD1 (6 bases). The length of the CDR3 is 18 residues. Trimming left V 1 base short and J 4 bases short, with 22 bases between. CDR1 SGHDT and CDR2 YYEEEE come from the germline V gene. The CDR3 coding sequence is TGTGCCAGCAGCTTGACCCTTTTACCGGGACAAAAATCAGATACGCAGTATTTT. It yields the protein CASSLTLLPGQKSDTQYF.

The CDR3 protein is CASSLQPSTTQETQYF. The DNA of the CDR3 is TGTGCCAGCAGCCTTCAGCCCTCGACTACCCAAGAGACCCAGTACTTC. The chain employs TRBV7-2 and TRBJ2-5, with a tentative D call TRBD2 (5 bases). Germline-derived CDR1 and CDR2 are SGHTA and FQGNSA. The CDR3 runs 16 residues. Trimming cost V 5 bases and J 1 base, with 17 bases left between them.

The rearrangement uses TRBV6-1 and TRBJ1-3, with 9 bases identical to TRBD1. Per germline, CDR1 MNHNS and CDR2 SASEGT. The trim removed 6 bases at V and 3 bases at J, leaving 6 bases unmatched. The CDR3 is 15 residues long. The CDR3 loop reads CASREGTGFGNTIYF. As DNA, the CDR3 is TGTGCCAGCAGAGAGGGGACAGGGTTTGGAAACACCATATATTTT.

The chain combines TRBV27 with TRBJ2-5, with a possible D match to TRBD2 (5 bases). Trimming pared 4 bases from V and 2 bases from J, leaving 14 bases between. The CDR3 runs to 15 residues. Germline V gene sequence: CDR1 MNHEY, CDR2 SMNVEV (reference sequence). The CDR3 region is CASSSPGRKQETQYF. The CDR3, as DNA: TGTGCCAGCAGTTCCCCGGGGAGAAAACAAGAGACCCAGTACTTC.

The rearrangement uses TRBV9 and TRBJ2-3; a weak D match, TRBD2 (5 bases). The CDR3 sequence is 11 residues long. V lost 4 bases and J lost 7, with 7 bases in between. Germline V CDR1 and CDR2: SGDLS, YYNGEE. The chain's CDR3 is CASSPGNTQYF. The CDR3 DNA sequence: TGTGCCAGCAGCCCCGGGAATACGCAGTATTTT.

The chain combines TRBV7-3 with TRBJ2-2; D is undetermined. Germline CDR1 SGHTA, CDR2 FQGTGA. The CDR3 has 15 residues. The V gene lost 4 bases and the J gene lost 0 bases, with 9 bases spanning the gap. This chain's CDR3 is CASSSSLANTGELFF. For the CDR3, the DNA is TGTGCCAGCAGCTCATCATTAGCGAACACCGGGGAGCTGTTTTTT.

This chain links TRBV16 with TRBJ2-7, with 8 bases matching TRBD1. The junction had 4 bases not matched to a gene; V was cut back by 0 bases and J by 3 bases. Germline CDR1 KGHSY, CDR2 FQNENV. The CDR3 length is 15 residues. This chain's CDR3 is CASSQSRQGSYEQYF. The CDR3 coding sequence is TGTGCCAGCAGCCAATCTAGACAGGGGAGCTACGAGCAGTACTTC. The entire variable domain, with the rest obtained from reference TRBV16 and TRBJ2-7, is as follows: GEEVAQTPKHLVRGEGQKAKLYCAPIKGHSYVFWYQQVLKNEFKFLISFQNENVFDETGMPKERFSAKCLPNSPCSLEIQATKLEDSAVYFCASSQSRQGSYEQYFGPGTRLTVT.

This rearrangement joins TRBV7-3 to TRBJ2-3; 7 bases match TRBD2. Germline values: CDR1 SGHTA, CDR2 FQGTGA. CDR3 size: 17 residues. With V trimmed by 1 base and J by 1 base, 8 bases remained unmatched. The CDR3 DNA follows: TGTGCCAGCAGCTTAAGGTCTAGCGGATGGGGCACAGATACGCAGTATTTT. Translated: CASSLRSSGWGTDTQYF.

The chain uses TRBV5-1 and TRBJ2-7, with D possibly matching TRBD2 (6 bases). Deletions cut 4 bases from V and 2 bases from J, with 13 bases between. The CDR3 is 14 amino acids. Germline lookup yields CDR1 SGHRS and CDR2 YFSETQ. The CDR3 region has the DNA TGCGCCAGCAGCGCGGGGTCGGTGACCTACGAGCAGTACTTC. Its protein product is CASSAGSVTYEQYF.

The J gene is TRBJ2-7, the V gene TRBV28; no reliable D call. V was trimmed by 3 bases and J by 2 bases, leaving 17 bases between them. The CDR3 sequence is 16 residues long. Looked up from germline, CDR1 is MDHEN and CDR2 is SYDVKM. The CDR3 DNA reads TGTGCCAGCAGTTTTGCCCTTGCCGTACTTACCTACGAGCAGTACTTC. The encoded protein is CASSFALAVLTYEQYF.

The chain recombines TRBV5-1 with TRBJ2-1; possibly TRBD2 for D (7 bases). The V and J ends lost 0 bases and 5 bases respectively, with 18 bases between them. In germline, CDR1 is SGHRS, CDR2 YFSETQ. The CDR3 is 17 amino acids. This CDR3 reads CASSLAGGPPRNNEQFF. The DNA of the CDR3 is TGCGCCAGCAGCTTGGCCGGGGGGCCCCCTCGGAACAATGAGCAGTTCTTC.

The chain recombines TRBV2 with TRBJ1-6; D unclear. CDR1 is SNHLY and CDR2 is FYNNEI in the germline V gene. CDR3 length: 15 residues. Trimming cost V 11 bases and J 6 bases, with 20 bases left between them. Here the CDR3 reads CAWAEGESSNSPLHF. CDR3 nucleotide sequence: TGTGCCTGGGCCGAGGGTGAAAGCTCTAATTCACCCCTCCACTTT.

This clone appeared once. The chain links TRBV6-6 to TRBJ1-4; perhaps TRBD1 as D (5 bases). The V gene's germline CDR1 is MNHNY and CDR2 SVGAGI (reference sequence). CDR3 length equals 14 residues. V dropped 7 bases and J dropped 7 bases, with 16 bases sitting between them. CDR3 sequence reads: CASTLDKAREKLFF. CDR3 coding DNA: TGTGCCAGCACCCTGGACAAGGCGCGTGAAAAACTGTTTTTT.

V gene TRBV4-2 combines with J gene TRBJ2-7; 9 positions agree with TRBD1. The junction had 4 bases not matched to a gene; V was cut back by 0 bases and J by 1 base. The germline CDR1 and CDR2 sequences are LGHNA and YNFKEQ. The CDR3 length is 16 residues. The CDR3 sequence: CASSQEPGQGSYEQYF. The CDR3 region has the DNA TGTGCCAGCAGCCAAGAACCGGGACAGGGTTCCTACGAGCAGTACTTC.

The CDR3 loop is CASWDKANYGYTF. DNA for the CDR3: TGTGCCAGCTGGGACAAAGCTAACTATGGCTACACCTTC. This chain links TRBV28 with TRBJ1-2, with D maybe TRBD1 (6 bases). Trimming shortened V by 8 bases and J by 0 bases, and 10 bases separated the two germline ends. CDR1 and CDR2 from the germline V gene are MDHEN and SYDVKM. The CDR3 consists of 13 residues.

The chain recombines TRBV7-9 with TRBJ1-6, with 10 bases that match TRBD1. CDR1 and CDR2 from the germline V gene are SEHNR and FQNEAQ (reference sequence). The V segment lost 0 bases and the J segment 8 bases; nucleotides outside the gene matches: 4. This CDR3 spans 16 amino acids. The CDR3 region has the DNA TGTGCCAGCAGCTTAGCGCTTGGGACAGGGGATTCACCCCTCCACTTT. It codes for CASSLALGTGDSPLHF.

The chain couples TRBV6-4 to TRBJ1-2, with TRBD1 identical over 7 bases. J gave up 7 bases and V 1 base, and 9 bases lay outside the gene matches. CDR1 is MRHNA, CDR2 SNTAGT, per germline. The CDR3 covers 15 residues. CDR3 sequence: CASSDYSQGDGGYTF. The DNA for the CDR3 is TGTGCCAGCAGTGACTACTCCCAGGGGGACGGTGGCTACACCTTC.

J is TRBJ1-1 and V is TRBV5-6; D is unclear. V was trimmed by 2 bases and J by 3 bases, leaving 5 bases between them. The CDR3 has 12 residues. Germline CDR1 reads SGHDT; CDR2 reads YYEEEE. CDR3: CASSFSDTEAFF. CDR3 in DNA: TGTGCCAGCAGCTTTTCGGACACTGAAGCTTTCTTT.

The V call is TRBV4-1, the J call TRBJ2-7; TRBD1 matches 7 bases. Germline assignment: CDR1 MGHRA and CDR2 YSYEKL. There are 15 residues in the CDR3. V dropped 3 bases and J dropped 2; count of bases not matched to a gene: 7. The chain's CDR3 is CASSQAETGTYEQYF. The CDR3 DNA follows: TGCGCCAGCAGCCAGGCGGAGACAGGGACCTACGAGCAGTACTTC.

V gene TRBV5-1 combines with J gene TRBJ1-1, with a weak D call TRBD1 (6 bases). CDR1 is SGHRS and CDR2 is YFSETQ in the germline V gene. This CDR3 spans 14 amino acids. Trimming stripped 4 bases from V and 1 base from J, with 11 bases between. The CDR3 protein is CASSNPTGNTEAFF. CDR3 sequence (DNA): TGCGCCAGCAGCAACCCGACAGGGAACACTGAAGCTTTCTTT.

This clone was counted a few times. This sequence joins TRBV7-9 and TRBJ2-2; D gene ambiguous. Germline V gene data show CDR1 as SEHNR and CDR2 as FQNEAQ (reference sequence). The germline V and J ends were trimmed by 1 base and 5 bases, with 8 bases remaining between them. This CDR3 is 14 amino acids long. For the CDR3, the DNA is TGTGCCAGCAGCTTAGGCCCGGAGACCGGGGAGCTGTTTTTT. This sequence encodes CASSLGPETGELFF.